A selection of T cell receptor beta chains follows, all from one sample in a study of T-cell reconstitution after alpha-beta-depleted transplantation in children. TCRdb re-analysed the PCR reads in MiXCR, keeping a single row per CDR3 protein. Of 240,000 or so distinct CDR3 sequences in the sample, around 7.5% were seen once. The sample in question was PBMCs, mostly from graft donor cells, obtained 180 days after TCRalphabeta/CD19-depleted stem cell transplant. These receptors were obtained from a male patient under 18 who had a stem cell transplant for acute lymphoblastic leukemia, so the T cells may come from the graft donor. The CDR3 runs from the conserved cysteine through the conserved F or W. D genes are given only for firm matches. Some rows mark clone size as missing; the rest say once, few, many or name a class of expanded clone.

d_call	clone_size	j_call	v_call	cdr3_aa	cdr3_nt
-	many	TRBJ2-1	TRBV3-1	CASSHRDHEQFF	TGTGCCAGCTCACACAGGGATCATGAGCAGTTCTTC
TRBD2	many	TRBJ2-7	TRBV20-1	CSARKAGGLLVREQYF	TGCAGTGCTAGGAAAGCGGGAGGCCTCCTAGTAAGGGAGCAGTACTTC
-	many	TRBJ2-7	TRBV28	CASQGIVYEQYF	TGTGCCAGCCAGGGGATCGTTTACGAGCAGTACTTC
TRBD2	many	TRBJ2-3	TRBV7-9	CASSQRGAGTQYF	TGTGCCAGCAGCCAGCGGGGGGCAGGGACGCAGTATTTT
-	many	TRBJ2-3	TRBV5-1	CASSYPTVWRDTQYF	TGCGCCAGCAGCTACCCGACGGTGTGGCGGGATACGCAGTATTTT
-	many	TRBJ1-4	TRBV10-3	CAIRGVGDEKLFF	TGTGCCATCAGGGGTGTGGGGGATGAAAAACTGTTTTTT
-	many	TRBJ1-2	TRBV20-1	CSARAVFYGYTF	TGCAGTGCCCGGGCGGTCTTCTATGGCTACACCTTC
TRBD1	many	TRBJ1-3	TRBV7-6	CASSFRQGDSGNTIYF	TGTGCCAGCAGTTTCCGACAGGGAGACTCTGGAAACACCATATATTTT
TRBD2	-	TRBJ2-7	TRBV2	CASKGLAVAYEQYF	TGTGCCAGCAAGGGACTAGCGGTCGCCTACGAGCAGTACTTC
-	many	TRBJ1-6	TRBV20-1	CSAMELGNSPLHF	TGCAGTGCTATGGAATTGGGGAATTCACCCCTCCACTTT
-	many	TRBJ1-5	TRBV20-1	CSAREGSNQPQHF	TGCAGTGCTAGAGAAGGGTCCAATCAGCCCCAGCATTTT
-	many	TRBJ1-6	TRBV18	CASSPLWKDSPLHF	TGTGCCAGCTCACCGCTGTGGAAGGATTCACCCCTCCACTTT
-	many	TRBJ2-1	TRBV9	CASSSPARYNEQFF	TGTGCCAGCAGCTCCCCCGCGAGGTACAATGAGCAGTTCTTC
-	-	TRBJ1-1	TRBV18	CASSQIGRMNTEAFF	TGTGCCAGCTCACAAATTGGGCGGATGAACACTGAAGCTTTCTTT
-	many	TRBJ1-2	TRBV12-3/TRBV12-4	CASSSAVVSYGYTF	TGTGCCAGCAGTTCCGCCGTGGTATCCTATGGCTACACCTTC
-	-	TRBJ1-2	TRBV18	CASSSTGTDYGYTF	TGTGCCAGCTCAAGTACAGGGACGGACTATGGCTACACCTTC
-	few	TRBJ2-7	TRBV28	CASSRWDSVYEQYF	TGTGCCAGCAGTCGCTGGGACTCAGTCTACGAGCAGTACTTC
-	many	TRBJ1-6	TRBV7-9	CASSLRGPSSPLHF	TGTGCCAGCAGCTTGCGGGGGCCCAGTTCACCCCTCCACTTT
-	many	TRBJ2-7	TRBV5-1	CASRTESSYEQYF	TGCGCCAGCCGGACGGAAAGCTCCTACGAGCAGTACTTC
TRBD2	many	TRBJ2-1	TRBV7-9	CASVGAAGDYNEQFF	TGTGCCAGCGTGGGTGCGGCGGGGGACTACAATGAGCAGTTCTTC
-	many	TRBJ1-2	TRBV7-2	CASSPWAALVYGYTF	TGTGCCAGCAGCCCGTGGGCAGCTCTCGTATATGGCTACACCTTC
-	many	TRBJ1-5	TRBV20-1	CSANRVNQPQHF	TGCAGTGCTAACAGGGTTAATCAGCCCCAGCATTTT
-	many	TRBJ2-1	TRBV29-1	CSVIFRGWEFF	TGCAGCGTTATATTCCGCGGTTGGGAGTTCTTC
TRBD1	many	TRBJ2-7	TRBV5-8	CASSSDRENEQYF	TGTGCCAGCAGCTCCGACAGGGAGAACGAGCAGTACTTC
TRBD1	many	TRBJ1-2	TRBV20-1	CSARGQGIMGSNYGYTF	TGCAGTGCTAGGGGACAGGGTATTATGGGTTCTAACTATGGCTACACCTTC
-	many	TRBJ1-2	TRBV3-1	CASSQAMGGYTF	TGTGCCAGCAGCCAAGCAATGGGTGGCTACACCTTC
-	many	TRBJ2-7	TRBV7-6	CASSLAPGGAYEQYF	TGTGCCAGCAGCTTAGCGCCGGGGGGCGCCTACGAGCAGTACTTC
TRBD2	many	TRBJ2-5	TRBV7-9	CASSLEVAGGETQYF	TGTGCCAGCAGCTTAGAAGTAGCGGGAGGAGAGACCCAGTACTTC
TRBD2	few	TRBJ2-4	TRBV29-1	CSVSLAGGAKNIQYF	TGCAGCGTTTCCTTAGCGGGGGGGGCCAAAAACATTCAGTACTTC
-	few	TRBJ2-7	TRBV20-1	CSARLFYGSGEQYF	TGCAGTGCTAGACTCTTCTATGGAAGCGGCGAGCAGTACTTC
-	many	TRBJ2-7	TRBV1	CTSSQGEREGLDCYEQYF	TGCACCAGCAGCCAAGGGGAGCGGGAGGGCCTTGATTGCTACGAGCAGTACTTC
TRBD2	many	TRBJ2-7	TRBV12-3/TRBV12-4	CASSPSGGPSWEQYF	TGTGCCAGCAGTCCTAGCGGGGGGCCCTCTTGGGAGCAGTACTTC
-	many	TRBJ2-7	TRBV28	CASTTGGPYEQYF	TGTGCCAGCACTACCGGGGGACCCTACGAGCAGTACTTC
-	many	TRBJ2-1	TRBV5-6	CASSYVRNEQFF	TGTGCCAGCAGCTACGTGCGTAATGAGCAGTTCTTC
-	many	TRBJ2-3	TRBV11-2	CASSLFKDTQYF	TGTGCCAGCAGCCTTTTCAAAGATACGCAGTATTTT
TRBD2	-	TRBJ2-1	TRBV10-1	CASSESGTSDEQFF	TGCGCCAGCAGTGAGTCTGGGACTAGCGATGAGCAGTTCTTC
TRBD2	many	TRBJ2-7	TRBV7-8	CASSLILRTSSFYEQYF	TGTGCCAGCAGCTTAATTTTACGGACTAGCTCCTTCTACGAGCAGTACTTC
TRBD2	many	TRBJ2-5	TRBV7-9	CASSILAYQETQYF	TGTGCCAGCAGCATACTAGCGTACCAAGAGACCCAGTACTTC
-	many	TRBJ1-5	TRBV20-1	CSALTGFNQPQHF	TGCAGTGCCCTGACAGGCTTCAATCAGCCCCAGCATTTT
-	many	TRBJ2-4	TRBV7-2	CASSSGLSLAKNIQYF	TGTGCCAGCAGCTCCGGACTATCTCTAGCCAAAAACATTCAGTACTTC
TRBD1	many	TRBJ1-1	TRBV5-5	CASSLSEGAINTEAFF	TGTGCCAGCAGCTTATCCGAGGGGGCGATTAACACTGAAGCTTTCTTT
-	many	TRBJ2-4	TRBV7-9	CASSLWGQDKNIQYF	TGTGCCAGCAGCTTATGGGGGCAGGACAAAAACATTCAGTACTTC
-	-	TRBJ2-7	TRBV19	CASTIGRGSAYEQYF	TGTGCCAGTACTATCGGGCGGGGCAGCGCCTACGAGCAGTACTTC
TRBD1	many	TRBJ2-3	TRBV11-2	CASSPRDRGQADTQYF	TGTGCCAGCAGCCCCCGGGACAGGGGGCAGGCAGATACGCAGTATTTT
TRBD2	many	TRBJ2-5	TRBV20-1	CSASTSVETQYF	TGCAGTGCTAGTACTAGCGTAGAGACCCAGTACTTC
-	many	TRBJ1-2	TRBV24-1	CATSDAYSYTF	TGTGCCACCAGTGACGCTTATAGCTACACCTTC
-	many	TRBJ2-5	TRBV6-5	CASGYGASWETQYF	TGTGCCAGCGGCTACGGAGCGTCGTGGGAGACCCAGTACTTC
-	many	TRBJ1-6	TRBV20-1	CSAAGTEAPLHF	TGCAGTGCCGCCGGGACTGAAGCACCCCTCCACTTT
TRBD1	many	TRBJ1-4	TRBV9	CASSPHRQGQGEKLFF	TGTGCCAGCAGCCCTCACCGACAGGGCCAAGGCGAAAAACTGTTTTTT